This record covers a single T cell receptor beta chain. What it recognizes is unknown. This sample is drawn from a study of cytomegalovirus exposure and HLA in healthy donors. Study-wide results and limits: Both high specificity and high sensitivity reportedly marked the classifier's diagnosis of cytomegalovirus status. Some public TCRs appeared in many individuals, while most sequences were rare.

Measured with immunoSEQ multiplex PCR; TCRdb has only the in-frame clones, and not every one. The profile covers approximately 260,000 clones, with approximately 83% appearing a single time and around 1.2% taken by the ten largest. Looked up from germline, CDR1 is MGHRA and CDR2 is YSYEKL. With 4 bases clipped from V and 12 bases from J, the junction kept 4 bases outside the gene matches. The CDR3 runs 14 residues. The receptor was derived from a woman in her twenties or thirties in good health and CMV-seropositive. The V gene is TRBV4-1, the J gene TRBJ2-1, with TRBD2 matching 15 bases. Input material: PBMCs. The CDR3 sequence is CASSRTSGRAGQFF. The DNA of the CDR3 is TGCGCCAGCAGCCGGACTAGCGGGAGGGCCGGGCAGTTCTTC.